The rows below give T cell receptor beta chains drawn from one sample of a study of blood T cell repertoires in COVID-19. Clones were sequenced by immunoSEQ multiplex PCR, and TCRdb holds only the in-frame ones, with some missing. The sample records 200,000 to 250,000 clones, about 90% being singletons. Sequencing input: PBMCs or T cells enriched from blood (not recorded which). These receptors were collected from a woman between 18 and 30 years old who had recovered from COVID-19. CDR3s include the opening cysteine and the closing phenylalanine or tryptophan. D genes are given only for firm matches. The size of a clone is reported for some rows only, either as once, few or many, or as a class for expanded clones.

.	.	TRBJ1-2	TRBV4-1	CASSQEGGPGYTF	TGCGCCAGCAGCCAAGAAGGAGGTCCTGGCTACACCTTC
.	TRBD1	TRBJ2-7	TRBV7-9	CASSALPGQGSYEQYF	TGTGCCAGCAGCGCACTCCCGGGACAGGGGTCCTACGAGCAGTACTTC
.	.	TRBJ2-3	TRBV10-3	CAISRRDTQYF	TGTGCCATCAGTCGGCGGGATACGCAGTATTTT
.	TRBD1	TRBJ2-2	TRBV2	CASAQGADGELFF	TGTGCCAGCGCCCAGGGGGCGGACGGGGAGCTGTTTTTT
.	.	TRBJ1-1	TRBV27	CASSWTEGGTEAFF	TGTGCCAGCAGCTGGACCGAAGGGGGCACTGAAGCTTTCTTT
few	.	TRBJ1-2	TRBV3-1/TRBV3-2	CASSHGGLGYTF	TGTGCCAGCAGCCATGGGGGGTTAGGCTACACCTTC
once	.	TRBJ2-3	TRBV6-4	CASSVVYTDTQYF	TGTGCCAGCAGTGTAGTGTACACAGATACGCAGTATTTT
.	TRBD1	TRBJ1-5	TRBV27	CASARQGFEQPQHF	TGTGCCAGCGCCCGACAGGGTTTTGAACAGCCCCAGCATTTT
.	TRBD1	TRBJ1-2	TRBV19	CASSDRVTNYGYTF	TGTGCCAGTAGCGACAGGGTTACTAACTATGGCTACACCTTC
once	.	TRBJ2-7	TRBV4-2	CASSWIPSGEQYF	TGTGCCAGCAGCTGGATTCCGAGCGGCGAGCAGTACTTC
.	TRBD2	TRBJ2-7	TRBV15	CATSRGLAGGSYEQYF	TGTGCCACCAGCAGGGGGCTAGCGGGGGGTTCCTACGAGCAGTACTTC
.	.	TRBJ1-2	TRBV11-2	CASSLVFYYGYTF	TGTGCCAGCAGCTTAGTATTCTACTATGGCTACACCTTC
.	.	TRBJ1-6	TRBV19	CASSEVLRSYNSPLHF	TGTGCCAGTAGTGAGGTTTTACGGTCCTATAATTCACCCCTCCACTTT
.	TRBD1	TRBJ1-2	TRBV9	CASSIGQGAVYGYTF	TGTGCCAGCAGCATCGGACAGGGGGCGGTCTATGGCTACACCTTC
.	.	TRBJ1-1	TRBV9	CASSGPYQGQGNTEAFF	TGTGCCAGCAGCGGACCATACCAGGGGCAGGGGAACACTGAAGCTTTCTTT
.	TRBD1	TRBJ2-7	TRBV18	CASSPGGTGYRYEQYF	TGTGCCAGCTCACCCGGGGGGACAGGGTATCGATACGAGCAGTACTTC
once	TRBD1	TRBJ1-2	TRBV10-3	CAISEDRGRLGYTF	TGTGCCATCAGTGAGGACAGGGGGCGACTGGGCTACACCTTC
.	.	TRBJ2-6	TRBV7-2	CASSSRRGANVLTF	TGTGCCAGCAGCTCCCGTCGGGGGGCCAACGTCCTGACTTTC
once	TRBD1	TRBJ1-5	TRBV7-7	CASSFGTGGVQPQHF	TGTGCTAGCAGCTTTGGCACAGGGGGCGTTCAGCCCCAGCATTTT
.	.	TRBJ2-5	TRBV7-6	CASSLEQGGLQETQYF	TGTGCCAGCAGCTTAGAACAGGGGGGACTACAAGAGACCCAGTACTTC
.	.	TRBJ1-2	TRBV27	CASRSRQVGGGYGYTF	TGTGCCAGCAGGTCTCGACAGGTCGGTGGTGGGTATGGCTACACCTTC
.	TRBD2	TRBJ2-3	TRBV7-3	CASSFLPTAGGGITDTQYF	TGTGCCAGCAGCTTTCTCCCCACAGCGGGCGGGGGGATCACAGATACGCAGTATTTT
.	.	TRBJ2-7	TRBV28	CASRTTAYEQYF	TGTGCCAGCAGAACGACAGCCTACGAGCAGTACTTC
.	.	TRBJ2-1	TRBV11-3	CASSLGAGISYNEQFF	TGTGCCAGCAGCTTAGGTGCGGGGATCTCCTACAATGAGCAGTTCTTC
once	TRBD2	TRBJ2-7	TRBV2	CASQLAGGYEQYF	TGTGCCAGCCAACTAGCGGGGGGCTACGAGCAGTACTTC
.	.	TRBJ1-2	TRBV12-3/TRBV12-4	CASSFTLVYGYTF	TGTGCCAGCAGTTTCACCCTAGTTTATGGCTACACCTTC
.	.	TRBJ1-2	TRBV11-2	CASSFRAGHGYTF	TGTGCCAGCAGCTTTAGGGCAGGGCATGGCTACACCTTC
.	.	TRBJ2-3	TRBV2	CASSQGGDTQYF	TGTGCCAGCAGTCAGGGGGGAGATACGCAGTATTTT
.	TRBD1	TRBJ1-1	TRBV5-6	CASSPYTRGTEAFF	TGTGCCAGCAGCCCCTACACCAGGGGGACTGAAGCTTTCTTT
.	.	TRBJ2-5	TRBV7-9	CASRSQGTTYQETQYF	TGTGCCAGCAGGTCTCAGGGGACAACGTACCAAGAGACCCAGTACTTC
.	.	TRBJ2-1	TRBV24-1	CATSDSVGASGYNEQFF	TGTGCCACCAGTGATTCGGTGGGGGCCTCTGGCTACAATGAGCAGTTCTTC
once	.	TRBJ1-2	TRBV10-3	CAISDSDSNYGYTF	TGTGCCATCAGTGACAGTGACTCTAACTATGGCTACACCTTC
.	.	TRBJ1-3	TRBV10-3	CAIRDRQDLSGNTIYF	TGTGCCATCAGAGATCGACAGGACTTATCAGGAAACACCATATATTTT
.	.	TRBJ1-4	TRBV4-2	CASSQERTVNEKLFF	TGTGCCAGCAGCCAAGAACGGACAGTTAATGAAAAACTGTTTTTT
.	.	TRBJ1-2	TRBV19	CATSQGQRIYGYTF	TGTGCCACCTCCCAGGGGCAGAGGATCTATGGCTACACCTTC
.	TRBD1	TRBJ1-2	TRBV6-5	CASSYGTGSNYGYTF	TGTGCCAGCAGTTACGGGACAGGTTCTAACTATGGCTACACCTTC
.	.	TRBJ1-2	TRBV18	CASSPPARYGYTF	TGTGCCAGCTCACCACCGGCGAGGTATGGCTACACCTTC
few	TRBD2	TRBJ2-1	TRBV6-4	CASSVGASGGNEQFF	TGTGCCAGCAGTGTTGGGGCTAGCGGGGGCAATGAGCAGTTCTTC
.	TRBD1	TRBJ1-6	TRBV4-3	CASSPTGDENSPLHF	TGCGCCAGCAGCCCGACAGGGGATGAGAATTCACCCCTCCACTTT
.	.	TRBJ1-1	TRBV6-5	CASSRVLKSEAFF	TGTGCCAGCAGCAGGGTTCTCAAGTCTGAAGCTTTCTTT
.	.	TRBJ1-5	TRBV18	CASSPQGGDQPQHF	TGTGCCAGCTCACCCCAGGGAGGAGATCAGCCCCAGCATTTT
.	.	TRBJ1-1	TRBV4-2	CASSRVTGDTEAFF	TGTGCCAGCAGCCGGGTCACGGGGGACACTGAAGCTTTCTTT
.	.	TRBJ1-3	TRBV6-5	CASSRGNTIYF	TGTGCCAGCAGCCGTGGAAACACCATATATTTT
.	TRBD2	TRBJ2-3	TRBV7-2	CASSLVFSGALSTDTQYF	TGTGCCAGCAGCTTAGTTTTCAGCGGGGCGCTTAGCACAGATACGCAGTATTTT
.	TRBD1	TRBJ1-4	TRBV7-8	CASSSRGPTNEKLFF	TGTGCCAGCAGCTCCAGGGGGCCCACTAATGAAAAACTGTTTTTT
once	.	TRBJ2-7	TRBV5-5	CASSWLGGPGEQYF	TGTGCCAGCAGCTGGTTGGGGGGGCCTGGGGAGCAGTACTTC
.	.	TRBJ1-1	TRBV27	CASSSTIRGEAFF	TGTGCCAGCAGTTCAACCATTCGCGGTGAAGCTTTCTTT
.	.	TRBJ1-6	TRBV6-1	CASSELRGISYNSPLHF	TGTGCCAGCAGTGAGTTAAGGGGGATTTCCTATAATTCACCCCTCCACTTT
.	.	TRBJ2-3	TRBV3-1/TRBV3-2	CASSHATSKADTQYF	TGTGCCAGCAGCCACGCCACTAGCAAGGCAGATACGCAGTATTTT
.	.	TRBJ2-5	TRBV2	CASDLSPETQYF	TGTGCCAGCGACTTATCTCCCGAGACCCAGTACTTC
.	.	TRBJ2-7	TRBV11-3	CASSLDPGRAYEQYF	TGTGCCAGCAGCTTAGACCCGGGTAGAGCCTACGAGCAGTACTTC
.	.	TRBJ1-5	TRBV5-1	CASSLEGRQPQHF	TGCGCCAGCAGCCTGGAGGGGAGGCAGCCCCAGCATTTT
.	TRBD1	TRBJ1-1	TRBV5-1	CASSLLQGEQAFF	TGCGCCAGCAGCTTGTTACAGGGGGAACAAGCTTTCTTT
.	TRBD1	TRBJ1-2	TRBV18	CASSPGTGAYGYTF	TGTGCCAGCTCTCCCGGGACAGGCGCATATGGCTACACCTTC
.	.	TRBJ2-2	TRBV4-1	CASRQPQGVFNTGELFF	TGCGCCAGCAGACAACCCCAAGGAGTTTTCAACACCGGGGAGCTGTTTTTT
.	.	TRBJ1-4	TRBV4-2	CASSKTQGGEKLFF	TGTGCCAGCAGCAAAACCCAGGGAGGCGAAAAACTGTTTTTT
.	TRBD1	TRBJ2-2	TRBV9	CASSGPGQGATGELFF	TGTGCCAGCAGCGGCCCGGGACAGGGTGCCACCGGGGAGCTGTTTTTT
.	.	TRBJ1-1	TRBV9	CASSVQDYTEAFF	TGTGCCAGCAGCGTTCAGGACTACACTGAAGCTTTCTTT
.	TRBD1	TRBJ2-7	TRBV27	CASSLLDRVDEQYF	TGTGCCAGCAGCTTACTAGACAGGGTCGACGAGCAGTACTTC